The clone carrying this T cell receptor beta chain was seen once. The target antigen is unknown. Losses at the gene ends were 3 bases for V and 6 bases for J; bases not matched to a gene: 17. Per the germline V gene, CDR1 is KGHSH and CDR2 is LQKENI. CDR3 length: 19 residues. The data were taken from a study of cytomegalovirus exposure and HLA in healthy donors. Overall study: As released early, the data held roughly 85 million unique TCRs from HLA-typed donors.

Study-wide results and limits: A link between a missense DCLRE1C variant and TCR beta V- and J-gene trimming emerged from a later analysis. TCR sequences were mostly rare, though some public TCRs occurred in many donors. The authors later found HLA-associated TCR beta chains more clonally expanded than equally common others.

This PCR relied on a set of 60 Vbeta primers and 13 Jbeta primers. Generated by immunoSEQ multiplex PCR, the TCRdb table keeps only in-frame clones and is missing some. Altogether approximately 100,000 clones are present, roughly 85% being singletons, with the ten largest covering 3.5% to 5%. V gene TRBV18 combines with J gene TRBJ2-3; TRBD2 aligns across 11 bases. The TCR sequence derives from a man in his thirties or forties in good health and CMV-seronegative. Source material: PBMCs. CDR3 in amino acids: CASSPGTSGASNHWDTQYF. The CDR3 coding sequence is TGTGCCAGCTCACCGGGGACTAGCGGAGCAAGTAACCATTGGGATACGCAGTATTTT. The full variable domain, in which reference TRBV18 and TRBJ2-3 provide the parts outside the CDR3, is NAGVMQNPRHLVRRRGQEARLRCSPMKGHSHVYWYRQLPEEGLKFMVYLQKENIIDESGMPKERFSAEFPKEGPSILRIQQVVRGDSAAYFCASSPGTSGASNHWDTQYFGPGTRLTVL.